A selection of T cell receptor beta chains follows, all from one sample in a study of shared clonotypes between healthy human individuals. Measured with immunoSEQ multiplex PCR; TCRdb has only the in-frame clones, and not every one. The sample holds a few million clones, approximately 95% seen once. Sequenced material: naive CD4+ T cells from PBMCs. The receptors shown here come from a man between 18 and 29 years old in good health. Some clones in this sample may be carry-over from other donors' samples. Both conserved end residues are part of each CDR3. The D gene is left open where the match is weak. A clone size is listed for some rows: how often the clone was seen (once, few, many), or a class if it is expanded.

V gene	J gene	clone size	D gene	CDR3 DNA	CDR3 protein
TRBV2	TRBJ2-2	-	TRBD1	TGTGCCAGCAGAGGACAGGGAGGTACCGGGGAGCTGTTTTTT	CASRGQGGTGELFF
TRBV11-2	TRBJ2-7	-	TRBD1	TGTGCCAGCAGCTTAGATAGGGGACAGGGGCCCTACGAGCAGTACTTC	CASSLDRGQGPYEQYF
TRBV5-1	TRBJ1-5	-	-	TGCGCCAGCAGCTTGGTTTCCGGATTCAATCAGCCCCAGCATTTT	CASSLVSGFNQPQHF
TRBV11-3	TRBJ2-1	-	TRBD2	TGTGCCAGCAGCCCTAGCGGGTTCTACAATGAGCAGTTCTTC	CASSPSGFYNEQFF
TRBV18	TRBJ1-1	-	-	TGTGCCAGCTCACCTCCCGACAGACTGAACACTGAAGCTTTCTTT	CASSPPDRLNTEAFF
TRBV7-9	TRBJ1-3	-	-	TGTGCCAGCAGCTTAGATCCTGGAAACACCATATATTTT	CASSLDPGNTIYF
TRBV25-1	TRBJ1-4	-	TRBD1	TGTGCCAGCAGTGATGACAGGGACTATAATGAAAAACTGTTTTTT	CASSDDRDYNEKLFF
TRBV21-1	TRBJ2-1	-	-	TGTGCCAGCAGTAGACTAGGACAGGGCAAGAGCTCCTACAATGAGCAGTTCTTC	CASSRLGQGKSSYNEQFF
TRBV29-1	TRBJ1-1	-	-	TGCAGCGCGAGGGGTTGGGCTGAAGCTTTCTTT	CSARGWAEAFF
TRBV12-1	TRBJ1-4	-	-	TGTGCCAGCAGCTTTAACAGACTCTTTCGGGAAAAACTGTTTTTT	CASSFNRLFREKLFF
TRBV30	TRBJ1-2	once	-	TGTGCCTGGAGTTCCGCAGCGAAATATGGCTACACCTTC	CAWSSAAKYGYTF
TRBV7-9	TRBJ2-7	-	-	TGTGCCAGCAGCTTTGACGGGGCCTACGAGCAGTACTTC	CASSFDGAYEQYF
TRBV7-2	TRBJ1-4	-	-	TGTGCCAGCAGCTTACAGGGAGGGAGTAATGAAAAACTGTTTTTT	CASSLQGGSNEKLFF
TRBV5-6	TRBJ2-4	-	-	TGTGCCAGCACCTCCCAGGGGGGGCCTATGGACATTCAGTACTTC	CASTSQGGPMDIQYF
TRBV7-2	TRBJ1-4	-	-	TGTGCCAGCAGTTCGACAGCAGCTAATGAAAAACTGTTTTTT	CASSSTAANEKLFF
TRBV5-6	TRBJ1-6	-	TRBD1	TGTGCCAGCACCACCCTACAGGGACAGATCTCTAGTTCACCCCTCCACTTT	CASTTLQGQISSSPLHF
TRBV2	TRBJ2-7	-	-	TGTGCCAGCAGTGCCCGGGACATCGGAAGGCACTTC	CASSARDIGRHF
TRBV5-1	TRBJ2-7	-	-	TGCGCCAGCAGTCCCGGCGCCGGACAGAGCTCCTACGAGCAGTACTTC	CASSPGAGQSSYEQYF
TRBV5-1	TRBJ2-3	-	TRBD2	TGCGCCAGCAGCCCGGGACTATTAACAGATACGCAGTATTTT	CASSPGLLTDTQYF
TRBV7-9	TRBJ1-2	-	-	TGTGCCAGCAGCACCACCGGGACCGTCTCAGGCTACACCTTC	CASSTTGTVSGYTF
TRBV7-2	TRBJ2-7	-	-	TGTGCCAGCAGCTTAGATACTAGGATAAACTACGAGCAGTACTTC	CASSLDTRINYEQYF
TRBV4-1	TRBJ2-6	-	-	TGCGCCAGCACGCCAAGGGATCGCTACTCTGGGGCCAACGTCCTGACTTTC	CASTPRDRYSGANVLTF
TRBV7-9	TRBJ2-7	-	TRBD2	TGTGCCAGCACCCCCTTTTTGAGCGGGGCCACCTACGAGCAGTACTTC	CASTPFLSGATYEQYF
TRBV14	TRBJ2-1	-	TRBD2	TGTGCCAGCAGCCAAGATCCGCGGGGAGCGGGAGAAGATGAGCAGTTCTTC	CASSQDPRGAGEDEQFF
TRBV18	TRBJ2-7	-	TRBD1	TGTGCCAGCTCACCTCCGGACAGGGGGTTCTACGAGCAGTACTTC	CASSPPDRGFYEQYF